This T cell receptor (beta chain) stems from a study of blood T cell repertoires in COVID-19. Looking at the study overall: Samples came from the United States, Italy and Spain, spanning acute and convalescent COVID-19. T cells, B-cell-depleted T cells, or PBMCs supplied cDNA or gDNA.

This CDR3 contains 15 residues. The V and J ends lost 6 bases and 0 bases, in that order; junction bases with no gene match: 7. In germline, CDR1 is MDHEN, CDR2 SYDVKM. Recruits, aged roughly 18 to 95 years, lived in 24 US areas. Clinical history as reported by participants underpinned cohort assignment. This clone appeared a few times. Clones were read by immunoSEQ multiplex PCR, and TCRdb kept only the in-frame ones, dropping some. The sample consists of roughly 430,000 clones, around nine tenths of them appearing once. Source material: PBMCs or T cells enriched from blood (not recorded which). This clonotype was obtained from a woman aged 18 to 35 who had been exposed to COVID-19. V is TRBV28 and J is TRBJ2-7, with 8 bases fitting TRBD2. The CDR3 reads CASRGTSGPSYEQYF. In nucleotides, the CDR3 is TGTGCCAGCAGGGGAACTAGCGGCCCCTCCTACGAGCAGTACTTC.